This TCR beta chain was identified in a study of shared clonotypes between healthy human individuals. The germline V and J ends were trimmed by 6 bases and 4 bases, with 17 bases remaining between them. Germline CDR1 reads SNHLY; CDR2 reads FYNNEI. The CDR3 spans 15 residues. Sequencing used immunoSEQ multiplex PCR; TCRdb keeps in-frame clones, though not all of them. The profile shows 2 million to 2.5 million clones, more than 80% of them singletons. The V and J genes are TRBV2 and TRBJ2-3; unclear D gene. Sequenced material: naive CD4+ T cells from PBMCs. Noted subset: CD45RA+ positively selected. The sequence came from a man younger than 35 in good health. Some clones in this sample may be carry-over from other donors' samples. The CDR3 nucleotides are TGTGCCAGCAGGGCCCCTAACCTAAATTCAGATACGCAGTATTTT. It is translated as CASRAPNLNSDTQYF.